This TCR beta chain was captured by sequencing in a study of cytomegalovirus exposure and HLA in healthy donors. V dropped 8 bases and J dropped 1 base, with 20 bases sitting between them. The CDR3 has 16 residues. From germline, CDR1 is MNHEY and CDR2 SVGAGI. The PCR had 60 Vbeta and 13 Jbeta primers. The protocol was immunoSEQ multiplex PCR, while the TCRdb copy is restricted to in-frame clones and leaves out a portion. This repertoire includes about 34,000 clones. The chain employs TRBV6-5 and TRBJ1-2; D possibly corresponds to TRBD1 (6 bases). The sample consisted of PBMCs. The receptor's source is a human donor in good health. The CDR3 sequence: CASRSTQGTINYGYTF. CDR3 sequence (DNA): TGTGCCAGCCGTTCAACTCAGGGGACGATTAACTATGGCTACACCTTC.